Presented here are 7 T cell receptor beta chains from one specimen sequenced in a study of beta chain features in type 1 diabetes. General study results and limits: There was a moderate but significant shortening of TCRB CDR3s in all four CD4+ subsets of Type 1 diabetes patients.

Sequenced material consisted of expressed TCRB transcripts (all of the isolated RNA was reverse transcribed). The assay was immunoSEQ multiplex PCR, and TCRdb's table has in-frame clones only and misses some. The table has over 200,000 clones, around 9.9% seen once; the top ten hold over 0.015%. What these receptors recognize is not known. The sequencing sample was made of naive CD4+ T cells from blood. The receptor set was obtained from a man younger than 45 with type 1 diabetes.

This clone has a handful of counts. V and J are TRBV6-1 and TRBJ2-3, with D possibly being TRBD2 (7 bases). Per the germline V gene, CDR1 is MNHNS and CDR2 is SASEGT. V lost 1 base and J 5 bases, leaving 13 bases between the germline ends. This CDR3 region has 15 residues. The CDR3 is CASSEGAGARDTQYF. In nucleotides, the CDR3 is TGTGCCAGCAGTGAAGGGGCGGGGGCCCGAGATACGCAGTATTTT.

This clone has only one observation. The chain has TRBV4-3 and TRBJ2-6; 8 nucleotides match TRBD1. The CDR3 covers 19 residues. Germline CDR1 LGHNA, CDR2 YSLEER. V lost 4 bases, J lost 1 base, and 12 bases stayed unmatched. CDR3 protein: CASSPSDRDYPSGANVLTF. The CDR3 nucleotides read TGCGCCAGCAGCCCCTCGGACAGGGATTATCCTTCTGGGGCCAACGTCCTGACTTTC.

The V and J genes are TRBV4-3 and TRBJ2-5, with a possible D match to TRBD1 (6 bases). Trimming took 1 base from V and 8 from J, leaving 17 bases between them. Germline CDR1 reads LGHNA; CDR2 reads YSLEER. The CDR3 loop spans 15 amino acids. CDR3 nucleotides: TGCGCCAGCAGCCAAGTAGAAGGGGGTCCCGGCACCCAGTACTTC. It specifies CASSQVEGGPGTQYF.

The J gene is TRBJ2-3, the V gene TRBV19; possible D gene TRBD2, 7 bases. Per germline, CDR1 LNHDA and CDR2 SQIVND (reference sequence). The CDR3 sequence is 18 residues long. The V end lost 10 bases, the J end lost 2 bases, and 28 bases lay between the germline ends. CDR3 protein: CAISWGGPPNFNTDTQYF. Here the CDR3 DNA reads TGTGCCATATCCTGGGGGGGCCCTCCCAATTTTAACACAGATACGCAGTATTTT.

This clone was observed a handful of times. This chain connects TRBV5-1 to TRBJ1-5, with 10 bases aligning to TRBD1. The V gene's germline CDR1 is SGHRS and CDR2 YFSETQ. V was pared by 7 bases and J by 4 bases, with 8 bases of the junction left unmatched. The CDR3 sequence is 15 residues long. The CDR3: CASCPGQGGNQPQHF. The CDR3 DNA is TGCGCCAGCTGCCCCGGACAGGGGGGTAATCAGCCCCAGCATTTT. Using reference TRBV5-1 and TRBJ1-5 for the parts outside the CDR3, the full variable domain is KAGVTQTPRYLIKTRGQQVTLSCSPISGHRSVSWYQQTPGQGLQFLFEYFSETQRNKGNFPGRFSGRQFSNSRSEMNVSTLELGDSALYLCASCPGQGGNQPQHFGDGTRLSIL.

CDR3 nucleotides: TGTGCCAGCAGCTTAAGCGGTCCGAACACCGGGGAGCTGTTTTTT. This encodes CASSLSGPNTGELFF. This chain uses TRBV11-2 with TRBJ2-2; D is possibly TRBD2 (5 bases). The germline V and J ends were trimmed by 2 bases and 0 bases, with 7 bases remaining between them. The CDR3 runs to 15 residues. Germline values: CDR1 SGHAT, CDR2 FQNNGV.

The rearrangement links TRBV5-4 to TRBJ2-3; possible D gene TRBD2, 6 bases. Trimming pared 1 base from V and 5 bases from J, leaving 8 bases between. This CDR3 has 13 amino acids. Per the germline V gene, CDR1 is SGHNT and CDR2 is YYREEE (reference sequence). CDR3 DNA: TGTGCCAGCAGCTTGCCCGGGAGAGATACGCAGTATTTT. Translating gives CASSLPGRDTQYF.